This is a list of T cell receptor beta chains from one sample in a study of blood T cell repertoires in COVID-19. Repertoires were generated with immunoSEQ multiplex PCR, while TCRdb's copy carries only in-frame clones and drops some. Altogether hundreds of thousands of clones are present, around 87% being singletons, with the ten largest covering approximately 1.6%. Sequencing was done on a sample of PBMCs or T cells enriched from blood (not recorded which). The source of these receptors is a woman aged 45-60 years who had recovered from COVID-19. The CDR3 runs from the conserved cysteine through the conserved F or W.

j_call: TRBJ1-6
v_call: TRBV7-9
cdr3_aa: CASSPDRSSYNSPLHF

j_call: TRBJ2-3
v_call: TRBV5-1
cdr3_aa: CASSEGLAGVVSDTQYF

j_call: TRBJ1-2
v_call: TRBV7-8
cdr3_aa: CASSLVGGNYGYTF

j_call: TRBJ1-2
v_call: TRBV6-5
cdr3_aa: CASRFGERLYGYTF

j_call: TRBJ1-2
v_call: TRBV27
cdr3_aa: CARNREGNYGYTF

j_call: TRBJ2-1
v_call: TRBV28
cdr3_aa: CASERPGTNEQFF

j_call: TRBJ1-1
v_call: TRBV6-6
cdr3_aa: CASSRRTGVTFF

j_call: TRBJ2-2
v_call: TRBV6-4
cdr3_aa: CASSTGETRGELFF

j_call: TRBJ1-2
v_call: TRBV28
cdr3_aa: CASSSYQLGTGAVGTYGYTF

j_call: TRBJ1-6
v_call: TRBV6-4
cdr3_aa: CASSVGTGGSPLHF

j_call: TRBJ2-7
v_call: TRBV19
cdr3_aa: CASSVRDRGYEQYF

j_call: TRBJ2-1
v_call: TRBV24-1
cdr3_aa: CATSARAPYNEQFF

j_call: TRBJ2-2
v_call: TRBV30
cdr3_aa: CAWRATGTELGTGELFF

j_call: TRBJ2-1
v_call: TRBV11-3
cdr3_aa: CASSSTGHRGEQFF

j_call: TRBJ1-2
v_call: TRBV5-1
cdr3_aa: CASSFGQGLNYGYTF

j_call: TRBJ1-5
v_call: TRBV5-8
cdr3_aa: CASSSLLTGERQPQHF

j_call: TRBJ2-1
v_call: TRBV21-1
cdr3_aa: CASSNQAGGYNEQFF

j_call: TRBJ2-7
v_call: TRBV9
cdr3_aa: CASSVGQRNYEQYF

j_call: TRBJ2-5
v_call: TRBV5-1
cdr3_aa: CASSFGLAEGETQYF

j_call: TRBJ1-4
v_call: TRBV18
cdr3_aa: CASSSTGFNEKLFF

j_call: TRBJ1-5
v_call: TRBV7-9
cdr3_aa: CASSLAGPGDNQPQHF

j_call: TRBJ1-1
v_call: TRBV6-5
cdr3_aa: CASRLRTEAFF

j_call: TRBJ2-3
v_call: TRBV20-1
cdr3_aa: CSASPSGRTDTQYF

j_call: TRBJ2-2
v_call: TRBV7-2
cdr3_aa: CASSLAGTSGELFF

j_call: TRBJ1-2
v_call: TRBV28
cdr3_aa: CASKVELSYGYTF

j_call: TRBJ2-5
v_call: TRBV3-1/TRBV3-2
cdr3_aa: CASSQARSETQYF

j_call: TRBJ1-5
v_call: TRBV30
cdr3_aa: CAWSPRQGNQPQHF

j_call: TRBJ2-5
v_call: TRBV18
cdr3_aa: CASSSTGGLPQETQYF

j_call: TRBJ1-3
v_call: TRBV5-1
cdr3_aa: CASSSDRGTGNTIYF

j_call: TRBJ2-1
v_call: TRBV10-3
cdr3_aa: CAISELASGTWQFF

j_call: TRBJ2-7
v_call: TRBV7-9
cdr3_aa: CASSLGTGGEQYF

j_call: TRBJ1-1
v_call: TRBV6-6
cdr3_aa: CASSYGAAGTEAFF

j_call: TRBJ2-1
v_call: TRBV27
cdr3_aa: CASSSRRGYGQFF

j_call: TRBJ2-1
v_call: TRBV5-4
cdr3_aa: CASSLESIEQFF

j_call: TRBJ1-2
v_call: TRBV27
cdr3_aa: CASSVTVYYGYTF

j_call: TRBJ1-2
v_call: TRBV28
cdr3_aa: CASSIPGAGGAYGYTF

j_call: TRBJ1-3
v_call: TRBV6-2/TRBV6-3
cdr3_aa: CASSRLRGTGNTIYF

j_call: TRBJ1-3
v_call: TRBV5-6
cdr3_aa: CASSKSVSGSGNTIYF

j_call: TRBJ2-1
v_call: TRBV30
cdr3_aa: CAWSADIDNEQFF

j_call: TRBJ1-1
v_call: TRBV2
cdr3_aa: CAHRGENTEAFF

j_call: TRBJ2-1
v_call: TRBV5-1
cdr3_aa: CASSTGTSGINEQFF

j_call: TRBJ2-7
v_call: TRBV28
cdr3_aa: CASSRLAGVPPDEQYF

j_call: TRBJ2-1
v_call: TRBV7-3
cdr3_aa: CASSLGPWASGTGSSSYNEQFF

j_call: TRBJ2-3
v_call: TRBV3-1/TRBV3-2
cdr3_aa: CASSRAGASTDTQYF

j_call: TRBJ2-1
v_call: TRBV30
cdr3_aa: CAWNPGLADEQFF

j_call: TRBJ2-1
v_call: TRBV18
cdr3_aa: CASSPPSSYNEQFF

j_call: TRBJ2-3
v_call: TRBV2
cdr3_aa: CASSDDRGSDTQYF

j_call: TRBJ2-5
v_call: TRBV4-1
cdr3_aa: CASSQGGTSGRIQETQYF

j_call: TRBJ2-3
v_call: TRBV2
cdr3_aa: CASSEWSGTDTQYF

j_call: TRBJ2-7
v_call: TRBV2
cdr3_aa: CASTPEGSYEQYF

j_call: TRBJ1-3
v_call: TRBV5-1
cdr3_aa: CASSLSGYGNTIYF

j_call: TRBJ1-1
v_call: TRBV28
cdr3_aa: CASSFSGLGREDTEAFF

j_call: TRBJ1-2
v_call: TRBV28
cdr3_aa: CASSPGTGAINYGYTF

j_call: TRBJ1-4
v_call: TRBV5-5
cdr3_aa: CASSLVIPREKLFF

j_call: TRBJ2-2
v_call: TRBV4-1
cdr3_aa: CASSRGLAGTGTGELFF

j_call: TRBJ1-6
v_call: TRBV30
cdr3_aa: CAWKHRGYNSPLHF

j_call: TRBJ1-4
v_call: TRBV29-1
cdr3_aa: CSVIDRSNEKLFF